The 6 T cell receptor beta chains reported below all come from one sample, sequenced in a study of T cell responses to AZD1222 COVID-19 vaccine. The data were produced by immunoSEQ multiplex PCR, yet TCRdb's version contains in-frame clones alone and is incomplete. This table holds around 28,000 clones, approximately 91% found once. This specimen was peripheral blood, taken on day 0 of AZD1222 vaccination. These receptors were obtained from an adult in good health.

This clone was counted once. An end of the junction differs from the germline gene, which may be a read error. This chain connects TRBV5-1 to TRBJ2-7; D is unresolved. There are 12 residues in the CDR3. Germline lookup yields CDR1 SGHRS and CDR2 YFSETQ. In DNA, the CDR3 is TGCGCCAGCAACAGTCCCTCCTCCGAGCAGTACTTC. Amino acid sequence: CASNSPSSEQYF.

As DNA, the CDR3 is TGTGCCAGTAGGTTAACAGGACAGGGGGCTGGCGGGGAGCTGTTTTTT. It specifies CASRLTGQGAGGELFF. V is TRBV19 and J is TRBJ2-2; 11 bases map to TRBD1. CDR3 length equals 16 residues. Germline-derived CDR1 and CDR2 are LNHDA and SQIVND (reference sequence). After removal of 6 bases from V and 7 bases from J, the junction contained 10 bases not matched to a gene.

The gene calls are TRBV7-9 and TRBJ1-6; D might be TRBD1 (5 bases). V was shortened by 4 bases and J by 9 bases, with 10 bases between the two germline ends. Germline V gene lookup returns CDR1 SEHNR and CDR2 FQNEAQ (reference sequence). The CDR3 runs to 13 residues. This chain's CDR3 is CASSSQGGSPLHF. The CDR3 region has the DNA TGTGCCAGCAGCTCCCAGGGTGGTTCACCCCTCCACTTT.

The genes are TRBV5-1 and TRBJ1-1; 8 bases match TRBD1. This CDR3 is 13 amino acids long. Germline V gene data show CDR1 as SGHRS and CDR2 as YFSETQ. The V and J ends lost 5 bases and 7 bases, in that order; junction bases with no gene match: 7. CDR3 loop: CASSEDRGVEAFF. Written as DNA, the CDR3 is TGCGCCAGCAGTGAAGACAGGGGAGTTGAAGCTTTCTTT. Drawing the rest from reference TRBV5-1 and TRBJ1-1, the complete variable domain is KAGVTQTPRYLIKTRGQQVTLSCSPISGHRSVSWYQQTPGQGLQFLFEYFSETQRNKGNFPGRFSGRQFSNSRSEMNVSTLELGDSALYLCASSEDRGVEAFFGQGTRLTVV.

The rearrangement joins TRBV4-3 to TRBJ2-7; TRBD2 might be the D (6 bases). Germline loops: CDR1 LGHNA, CDR2 YSLEER. V was shortened by 1 base and J by 6 bases, with 10 bases between the two germline ends. This CDR3 region has 13 residues. The CDR3 nucleotides read TGCGCCAGCAGCCAAGCCCTGCGGGGCGAGCAGTACTTC. Translation gives CASSQALRGEQYF.

The DNA for the CDR3 is TGTGCCACATCTCTAGCGGGAGCGATTGAGCAGTTCTTC. As protein: CATSLAGAIEQFF. The chain joins TRBV6-5 to TRBJ2-1, with 10 bases matching TRBD2. Trimming cost V 10 bases and J 9 bases; bases outside gene matches: 9. CDR1 is MNHEY, CDR2 SVGAGI, per germline. This CDR3 comprises 13 residues.